A selection of T cell receptor beta chains follows, all from one sample in a study of tumor-infiltrating lymphocytes in localized non-small cell lung cancer. Here immunoSEQ multiplex PCR was the method, and the copy in TCRdb shows in-frame clones only, minus some. The sample has roughly 11,000 clones, 84% seen once. The sample consisted of lung tumor tissue. All receptors derive from a human donor with non-small cell lung cancer. The conserved cysteine and the conserved F or W are not part of the CDR3 here.

j_call v_call cdr3_aa
TRBJ1-2 TRBV7-9 ASSLAWTGGYYGYT
TRBJ1-1 TRBV2 ASSEGTGRKAF
TRBJ1-5 TRBV2 ASSEVGQGNQPQH
TRBJ2-2 TRBV5-1 ASTDGGATGELF
TRBJ2-1 TRBV20-1 SAKTSNEQF
TRBJ2-5 TRBV7-9 ASSLALWVSETQY
TRBJ2-2 TRBV10-3 AISEDGRRGPGELF
TRBJ1-3 TRBV10-3 AISERAASSGNTIY
TRBJ2-7 TRBV6-6 ASRLLYEQY
TRBJ2-7 TRBV27 ASSLIGIRTGAPPYEQY
TRBJ1-2 TRBV6-1 ASSPWGQGEGYT
TRBJ2-3 TRBV19 ASSMFGTSGGVNTDTQY
TRBJ1-5 TRBV4-2 ASSQGLRSREGNQPQH
TRBJ2-7 TRBV28 ASSPTGTGRLDQY
TRBJ2-6 TRBV28 ASDRGLSGANVLT
TRBJ2-7 TRBV5-6 ASSLVMGAAEQY
TRBJ2-7 TRBV19 ASSPGTSGTTEQY
TRBJ2-7 TRBV7-2 ASMPQRTGSHEQY
TRBJ2-1 TRBV18 ASSPSQGPNNEQF
TRBJ2-7 TRBV6-5 ASSYGTGTWQY
TRBJ1-5 TRBV5-6 ASSLNEGQPQH
TRBJ1-3 TRBV29-1 PRLHGNTIY
TRBJ1-2 TRBV6-5 ASTFGGSYGYT
TRBJ2-7 TRBV7-6 ASSLGDRGEQY
TRBJ2-7 TRBV7-9 ASSLHHLSGTHEQY
TRBJ2-1 TRBV6-5 ASSRLADSYNEQF
TRBJ1-4 TRBV7-2 ASSWRQGGGEKLF
TRBJ1-6 TRBV18 ASSPGRYNSPLH
TRBJ2-3 TRBV6-1 ASSGSSGGIGDTQY
TRBJ2-1 TRBV13 ASSWELAGGQRVQF
TRBJ2-4 TRBV19 ASSPKGPGTGLKNIQY
TRBJ2-3 TRBV10-3 AISIADTQY
TRBJ2-3 TRBV28 ASSPDRARSGLY
TRBJ1-6 TRBV14 ASSQVLFGGTRQTMSPLH
TRBJ2-1 TRBV9 ASTRAGGDNEQF
TRBJ2-7 TRBV4-1 ASSQDFGTVYEQY
TRBJ1-1 TRBV19 ASKPTGAPSAF
TRBJ2-7 TRBV6-5 ASSTPTEQY
TRBJ1-1 TRBV5-1 ATKTGNAWNTEAF
TRBJ1-2 TRBV19 ASTAGYGYT
TRBJ1-5 TRBV19 ASSIASHRARDQPQH
TRBJ1-2 TRBV7-9 ASSLEVSPGGYT
TRBJ2-7 TRBV19 ASSIAPFDEQY
TRBJ2-1 TRBV19 ASIKAAGGPGNEQF
TRBJ1-5 TRBV5-6 ASSLAGGRRVRQPQH
TRBJ2-3 TRBV7-8 ASTLGQGVTN
TRBJ1-1 TRBV7-3 ASSLNPPGLGTEAF
TRBJ2-7 TRBV25-1 ASSAPEAGVSEQY
TRBJ1-2 TRBV5-6 ASSLGTVTNYGYT
TRBJ1-2 TRBV6-5 ASSIGQGAVGYT